Listed here are 26 T cell receptor beta chains from one sample, sequenced in a study of T cells in Graves' hyperthyroidism and ophthalmopathy. The investigators amplified TCR beta CDR3 regions from RNA transcripts. The HTBI primer set served for first-round RT-PCR of the TCR CDR3. TCRdb redid the calling of the multiplex PCR reads with MiXCR, one entry per CDR3 protein. The repertoire includes around 190,000 distinct CDR3 sequences, about 15% of them detected once, and 25% to 35% sits in the top ten. Sample: blood. The receptors were sampled from a woman aged 50 to 60 with Graves' hyperthyroidism.

The chain uses TRBV3-1 and TRBJ2-5, with a weak D call TRBD2 (5 bases). This CDR3 is 11 amino acids long. Germline CDR1 is LGHDT and CDR2 is YNNKEL (reference sequence). Trimming removed 1 base at V and 12 bases at J, with 9 bases between. This chain's CDR3 is CASSQGEYKYF. The CDR3 nucleotides are TGTGCCAGCAGCCAAGGGGAGTACAAGTACTTC.

This clonotype was found many times. J is TRBJ1-2 and V is TRBV5-1; D is unresolved. V was pared by 7 bases and J by 9 bases, with 16 bases between. Per germline, CDR1 SGHRS and CDR2 YFSETQ. The CDR3 covers 12 residues. The CDR3 spells CASGPPGGSYTF. CDR3 DNA: TGCGCCAGCGGGCCTCCCGGAGGGAGCTACACCTTC.

The table lists this clonotype with many counts. This CDR3 reads CASSSLTSNYGYTF. The CDR3, as DNA: TGTGCCAGCAGCTCCCTGACATCTAACTATGGCTACACCTTC. The chain uses TRBV3-1 and TRBJ1-2; D ambiguous. Trimming pared 5 bases from V and 0 bases from J, leaving 10 bases between. Germline assignment: CDR1 LGHDT and CDR2 YNNKEL (reference sequence). The CDR3 loop spans 14 amino acids.

This clonotype was detected ten times or more. V gene TRBV6-5 combines with J gene TRBJ2-7; D is possibly TRBD2 (6 bases). V lost 4 bases to trimming and J lost 1 base, with 14 bases between them. The CDR3 has 15 residues. CDR1 MNHEY and CDR2 SVGAGI come from the germline V gene. The CDR3 region is CASSSGLSVSYEQYF. Here the CDR3 DNA reads TGTGCCAGCAGTTCGGGACTGAGTGTTTCCTACGAGCAGTACTTC.

This clonotype was seen ten or more times. This chain connects TRBV19 to TRBJ1-5, with a possible D match to TRBD1 (6 bases). The CDR3 covers 13 residues. V was trimmed by 6 bases and J by 2 bases, leaving 8 bases between them. From germline, CDR1 is LNHDA and CDR2 SQIVND (reference sequence). Written as DNA, the CDR3 is TGTGCCAGTAGACGGACAGGCAATCAGCCCCAGCATTTT. Translating it yields CASRRTGNQPQHF.

This clonotype was recorded many times. The chain employs TRBV19 and TRBJ1-1, with 8 bases aligning to TRBD1. In germline, CDR1 is LNHDA, CDR2 SQIVND (reference sequence). The V segment lost 5 bases and the J segment 6 bases; nucleotides outside the gene matches: 5. This CDR3 region has 13 residues. The CDR3 sequence is CASSPGGGAEAFF. CDR3 in DNA: TGTGCCAGTAGTCCAGGGGGCGGCGCTGAAGCTTTCTTT.

This rearrangement joins TRBV6-2 or TRBV6-3 to TRBJ2-2, with TRBD1 matching 8 bases. The CDR3 contains 15 residues. The V gene's germline CDR1 is MNHEY and CDR2 SVGEGT. Germline trimming cut 2 bases from V and 6 bases from J; bases unmatched to any gene: 5. The CDR3 reads CASSYGQGASGELFF. In DNA form, the CDR3 reads TGTGCCAGCAGTTACGGGCAGGGGGCATCCGGGGAGCTGTTTTTT.

This clonotype was seen ten or more times. The J gene is TRBJ2-3, the V gene TRBV24-1; 11 positions agree with TRBD2. CDR1 and CDR2 (germline): KGHDR, SFDVKD. CDR3 length: 17 residues. The V gene end was trimmed by 5 bases and the J gene end by 1 base; junction bases not matched to a gene: 7. In nucleotides, the CDR3 is TGTGCCACCAGTGTGGGGATACTAGCGGGGGGCACAGATACGCAGTATTTT. This encodes CATSVGILAGGTDTQYF.

This clonotype was seen many times. This sequence joins TRBV28 and TRBJ1-2; TRBD1 matches at 7 bases. V lost 4 bases to trimming and J lost 7 bases; unmatched junction nucleotides: 0. The CDR3 runs to 11 residues. CDR1 MDHEN and CDR2 SYDVKM come from the germline V gene. For the CDR3, the DNA is TGTGCCAGCAGTTGGACAGGTGGCTACACCTTC. Its translation: CASSWTGGYTF.

A single count supports this clonotype. Relative to the germline gene, one junction end is altered; a read error may explain this. The chain combines TRBV10-3 with TRBJ2-5; 7 bases line up with TRBD1. Germline values: CDR1 ENHRY, CDR2 SYGVKD. The CDR3 totals 14 residues. CDR3 sequence (DNA): TGTGCCAACAGTGAAGGGGACAGTAGAGAGACCCAGTACTTC. The encoded protein is CANSEGDSRETQYF.

This clonotype was seen many times. The chain links TRBV27 to TRBJ2-1; 8 nucleotides match TRBD2. Germline values: CDR1 MNHEY, CDR2 SMNVEV (reference sequence). V trimming: 5 bases; J trimming: 0 bases; junction bases outside the gene matches: 9. CDR3 length: 17 amino acids. In nucleotides, the CDR3 is TGTGCCAGCAGTCCCCGACTAGCGCTGAGCTCCTACAATGAGCAGTTCTTC. Translating it yields CASSPRLALSSYNEQFF.

This clonotype has at least ten counts. One end of the junction varies from germline; a read error may be responsible. The gene calls are TRBV27 and TRBJ2-3; TRBD2 matches 7 bases. CDR3 length equals 19 residues. CDR1 and CDR2 (germline): MNHEY, SMNVEV (reference sequence). The CDR3 sequence is CVSSLVLAGEDFSTDTQYF. The CDR3 region has the DNA TGTGTCAGCAGTTTAGTTCTTGCGGGGGAGGACTTTAGCACAGATACGCAGTATTTT.

The V call is TRBV29-1, the J call TRBJ1-1; D not resolved. The CDR3 extends over 12 amino acids. Per the germline V gene, CDR1 is SQVTM and CDR2 is ANQGSEA. The V end was cut by 5 bases, the J end by 4 bases, with 11 bases between. The CDR3 bases are TGCAGCGTTTTGCGGGGAGGCACTGAAGCTTTCTTT. Its translation is CSVLRGGTEAFF.

This chain uses TRBV4-2 with TRBJ1-2; D ambiguous. Germline loops: CDR1 LGHNA, CDR2 YNFKEQ. The V end lost 0 bases, the J end lost 5 bases, and 13 bases lay between the germline ends. The CDR3 contains 15 residues. The CDR3 coding sequence is TGTGCCAGCAGCCAAGATATCGGGGAGCGGTATGGCTACACCTTC. Protein sequence: CASSQDIGERYGYTF.

This clonotype has a single count. V usage is TRBV20-1 and J usage is TRBJ2-7; tentatively, D is TRBD1 or TRBD2 (5 bases each). Germline V gives CDR1 DFQATT, CDR2 SNEGSKA (reference sequence). Trimming stripped 5 bases from V and 0 bases from J, with 17 bases between. This CDR3 is built from 15 residues. The CDR3 DNA follows: TGCAGTGCTGAGGGATGGGGGACGCCCTCCTACGAGCAGTACTTC. It specifies CSAEGWGTPSYEQYF.

As DNA, the CDR3 is TGTGCCAGCTCACGAGGCAGGGAAGGCGGTGGCTACACCTTC. Protein: CASSRGREGGGYTF. The chain carries TRBV18 and TRBJ1-2, with D maybe TRBD1 (5 bases). V lost 4 bases to trimming and J lost 7 bases, with 16 bases between them. This CDR3 region has 14 residues. Germline-derived CDR1 and CDR2 are KGHSH and LQKENI. Complete variable domain (other parts from reference TRBV18 and TRBJ1-2): NAGVMQNPRHLVRRRGQEARLRCSPMKGHSHVYWYRQLPEEGLKFMVYLQKENIIDESGMPKERFSAEFPKEGPSILRIQQVVRGDSAAYFCASSRGREGGGYTFGSGTRLTVV.

The chain is built from TRBV5-8 and TRBJ1-1, with a weak D call TRBD1 (5 bases). CDR3 length: 15 residues. The V end lost 5 bases, the J end lost 0 bases, and 14 bases lay between the germline ends. Germline V gene data show CDR1 as SGHTS and CDR2 as YDEGEE. In DNA, the CDR3 is TGTGCCAGCAGACAGGCCATGCTTTTGAACACTGAAGCTTTCTTT. Protein: CASRQAMLLNTEAFF.

The gene calls are TRBV13 and TRBJ2-1, with 14 positions matching TRBD2. Germline CDR1 PRHDT, CDR2 FYEKMQ (reference sequence). The CDR3 totals 16 residues. J was trimmed by 7 bases and V by 4 bases; bases with no gene match: 6. The CDR3 region is CASSYRTSGGMNEQFF. The CDR3 nucleotides are TGTGCCAGCAGCTACCGGACTAGCGGGGGGATGAATGAGCAGTTCTTC.

This clonotype was observed many times. This sequence joins TRBV2 and TRBJ2-3; D uncertain. The V and J ends lost 6 bases and 1 base respectively, with 8 bases between them. CDR1 is SNHLY, CDR2 FYNNEI, per germline. The CDR3 is 13 residues long. The CDR3 is CASRDRGTDTQYF. The CDR3 coding sequence is TGTGCCAGCAGGGATAGGGGCACAGATACGCAGTATTTT. The entire variable domain, with the rest obtained from reference TRBV2 and TRBJ2-3, is as follows: EPEVTQTPSHQVTQMGQEVILRCVPISNHLYFYWYRQILGQKVEFLVSFYNNEISEKSEIFDDQFSVERPDGSNFTLKIRSTKLEDSAMYFCASRDRGTDTQYFGPGTRLTVL.

J is TRBJ2-7 and V is TRBV20-1; D is perhaps TRBD1 (5 bases). With 6 bases removed from V and 4 bases from J, the gap between germline ends came to 31 bases. Germline V gives CDR1 DFQATT, CDR2 SNEGSKA (reference sequence). This CDR3 spans 18 amino acids. CDR3 protein: CSAPSLSVDSLNLYEQYF. CDR3 sequence (DNA): TGCAGTGCCCCCTCCCTATCCGTTGACAGTCTAAATCTTTACGAGCAGTACTTC.

V and J are TRBV19 and TRBJ1-5, with TRBD1 as a possible D gene (6 bases). This CDR3 spans 14 amino acids. Trimming stripped 2 bases from V and 5 bases from J, with 10 bases between. Germline V gene data show CDR1 as LNHDA and CDR2 as SQIVND (reference sequence). The CDR3 is CASSIRAGDQPQHF. Here the CDR3 DNA reads TGTGCCAGTAGTATAAGGGCAGGGGATCAGCCCCAGCATTTT. Full variable domain (rest looked up from reference TRBV19 and TRBJ1-5): DGGITQSPKYLFRKEGQNVTLSCEQNLNHDAMYWYRQDPGQGLRLIYYSQIVNDFQKGDIAEGYSVSREKKESFPLTVTSAQKNPTAFYLCASSIRAGDQPQHFGDGTRLSIL.

As regards this clonotype: This may arise from a read error, as a much more abundant clone is one base away. This chain uses TRBV6-5 with TRBJ2-1, with unresolved D. This CDR3 spans 13 amino acids. Germline lookup yields CDR1 MNHEY and CDR2 SVGAGI. V was clipped by 1 base and J by 5 bases, with 6 bases between them. The CDR3 bases are TGTGCCAGCAGTTACTTCGGGCACAATGAGCAGTTCTTC. Translating it yields CASSYFGHNEQFF.

In this sample, this clonotype turned up many times. The rearrangement joins TRBV2 to TRBJ1-1; D is possibly TRBD1 (6 bases). Trimming shortened V by 5 bases and J by 6 bases, and 10 bases separated the two germline ends. CDR1 SNHLY and CDR2 FYNNEI come from the germline V gene. The CDR3 loop spans 12 amino acids. DNA of the CDR3: TGTGCCAGCAGTTTTAACAGGGCTGAAGCTTTCTTT. Its protein product is CASSFNRAEAFF. Using reference TRBV2 and TRBJ1-1 for the parts outside the CDR3, the full variable domain is EPEVTQTPSHQVTQMGQEVILRCVPISNHLYFYWYRQILGQKVEFLVSFYNNEISEKSEIFDDQFSVERPDGSNFTLKIRSTKLEDSAMYFCASSFNRAEAFFGQGTRLTVV.

This clonotype came up many times. The J gene is TRBJ2-1, the V gene TRBV19, with 8 bases matching TRBD2. Germline V gene lookup returns CDR1 LNHDA and CDR2 SQIVND (reference sequence). V trimming: 6 bases; J trimming: 5 bases; junction bases outside the gene matches: 9. CDR3 length: 15 residues. The CDR3 here is CASSHPGGVNNEQFF. CDR3 DNA: TGTGCCAGTAGCCACCCCGGGGGGGTAAACAATGAGCAGTTCTTC.

The gene calls are TRBV28 and TRBJ2-1; the D is unclear. V gave up 6 bases and J gave up 9 bases, with 12 bases separating them. The germline V gene has CDR1 MDHEN and CDR2 SYDVKM. CDR3 length: 12 residues. CDR3 sequence (DNA): TGTGCCAGCAGCCCCCTCCCAACTGAGCAGTTCTTC. It is translated as CASSPLPTEQFF.

A few counts support this clonotype. The J gene is TRBJ2-2, the V gene TRBV4-1, with D maybe TRBD1 (5 bases). Germline V CDR1 and CDR2: MGHRA, YSYEKL. The CDR3 loop spans 16 amino acids. The V and J ends lost 1 base and 1 base respectively, with 10 bases between them. The CDR3 loop reads CASSQVAGMNTGELFF. The CDR3 DNA follows: TGCGCCAGCAGCCAAGTGGCAGGGATGAACACCGGGGAGCTGTTTTTT.